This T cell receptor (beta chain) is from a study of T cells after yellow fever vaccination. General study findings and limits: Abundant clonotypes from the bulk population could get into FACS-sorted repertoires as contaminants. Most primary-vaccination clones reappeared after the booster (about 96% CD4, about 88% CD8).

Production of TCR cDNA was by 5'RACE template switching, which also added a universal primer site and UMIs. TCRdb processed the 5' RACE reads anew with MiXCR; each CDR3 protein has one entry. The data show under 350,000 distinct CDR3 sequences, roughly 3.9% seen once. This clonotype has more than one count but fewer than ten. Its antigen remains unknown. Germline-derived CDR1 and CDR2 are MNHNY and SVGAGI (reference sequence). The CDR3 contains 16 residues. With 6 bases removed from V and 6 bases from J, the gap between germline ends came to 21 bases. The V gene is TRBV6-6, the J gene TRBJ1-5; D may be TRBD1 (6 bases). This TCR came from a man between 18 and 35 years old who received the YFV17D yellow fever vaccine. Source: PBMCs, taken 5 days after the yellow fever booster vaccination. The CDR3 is CASSLIQQGVGQPQHF. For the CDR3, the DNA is TGTGCCAGCAGCCTGATTCAACAGGGAGTGGGTCAGCCCCAGCATTTT.